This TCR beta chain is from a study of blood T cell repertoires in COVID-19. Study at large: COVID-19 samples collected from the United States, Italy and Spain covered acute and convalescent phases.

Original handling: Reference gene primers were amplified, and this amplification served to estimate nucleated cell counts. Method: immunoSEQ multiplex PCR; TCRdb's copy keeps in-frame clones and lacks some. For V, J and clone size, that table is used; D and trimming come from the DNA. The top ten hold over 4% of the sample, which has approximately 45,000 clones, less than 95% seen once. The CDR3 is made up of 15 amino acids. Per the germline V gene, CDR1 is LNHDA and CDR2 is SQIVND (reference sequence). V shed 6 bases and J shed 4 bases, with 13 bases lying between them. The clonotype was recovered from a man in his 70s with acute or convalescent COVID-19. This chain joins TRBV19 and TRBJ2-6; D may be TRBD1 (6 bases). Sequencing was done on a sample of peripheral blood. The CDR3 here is CASSLQGAGANVLTF. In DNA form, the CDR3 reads TGTGCCAGTAGCTTACAGGGTGCGGGGGCCAACGTCCTGACTTTC.